A single sample is the source of the 22 T cell receptor beta chains below, sequenced in a study of shared clonotypes between healthy human individuals. The naive CD8 fraction comprised CD45RO-negative cells positively selected for CCR7 and excluded terminally differentiated effector memory CD45RA+ cells. Only in-frame clones appear in the TCRdb table, and some are missing; sequencing was by immunoSEQ multiplex PCR. This sample carries approximately 2,000,000 clones, 90% to 95% of them seen once, and the ten largest clones take about 1.7%. The sample consisted of naive CD8+ T cells from PBMCs. Receptor source: a man younger than 30 in good health. Some clones in this sample may be carry-over from other donors' samples.

V is TRBV7-9 and J is TRBJ2-2; TRBD1 aligns across 7 bases. CDR3 length: 15 amino acids. The V segment lost 5 bases and the J segment 4 bases; nucleotides outside the gene matches: 7. The germline gives CDR1 SEHNR, CDR2 FQNEAQ (reference sequence). The CDR3 loop is CASSPHRGSTGELFF. The CDR3 DNA is TGTGCCAGCAGCCCCCACAGGGGTTCCACCGGGGAGCTGTTTTTT.

The rearrangement joins TRBV27 to TRBJ1-1; no definite D call. V lost 6 bases and J lost 4, with 12 bases in between. Germline V gives CDR1 MNHEY, CDR2 SMNVEV (reference sequence). This CDR3 is built from 13 residues. The CDR3 loop is CASSISRATEAFF. DNA of the CDR3: TGTGCCAGCAGCATCAGCCGGGCCACTGAAGCTTTCTTT.

The chain recombines TRBV27 with TRBJ2-7; 10 bases are a match to TRBD1. After removal of 4 bases from V and 6 bases from J, the junction contained 9 bases not matched to a gene. This CDR3 region has 15 residues. Germline V gene sequence: CDR1 MNHEY, CDR2 SMNVEV (reference sequence). The CDR3 loop reads CASSSPRQGAIEQYF. DNA for the CDR3: TGTGCCAGCAGTTCGCCCCGACAGGGGGCAATCGAGCAGTACTTC.

DNA of the CDR3: TGTGCCATCAGTGAAGTGGGGGCGGGTAACTATGGCTACACCTTC. It is translated as CAISEVGAGNYGYTF. The rearrangement links TRBV10-3 to TRBJ1-2; a possible D gene is TRBD1 (6 bases). The germline gives CDR1 ENHRY, CDR2 SYGVKD. CDR3 length: 15 amino acids. V was trimmed by 3 bases and J by 1 base, leaving 12 bases between them.

The rearrangement joins TRBV10-3 to TRBJ2-1; maybe TRBD2 (6 bases). CDR3 length equals 14 residues. CDR1 and CDR2 (germline): ENHRY, SYGVKD. V was shortened by 2 bases and J by 3 bases, with 8 bases between the two germline ends. CDR3 nucleotides: TGTGCCATCAGTGAGGGCGGGATCTACAATGAGCAGTTCTTC. Amino acid sequence: CAISEGGIYNEQFF.

The rearrangement uses TRBV5-1 and TRBJ2-1; 15 bases map to TRBD2. CDR1 SGHRS and CDR2 YFSETQ come from the germline V gene. V shed 0 bases, J shed 5 bases, and the junction held 6 bases outside the gene matches. This CDR3 has 18 amino acids. Written as DNA, the CDR3 is TGCGCCAGCAGCTTGGCCGGACTAGCGGGAGGGCCTAACAATGAGCAGTTCTTC. As protein: CASSLAGLAGGPNNEQFF.

About this clone itself: The identical CDR3 is also encoded by other nucleotide sequences in the sample. This sequence joins TRBV7-9 and TRBJ1-5; D is unresolved. The ends were cut back, 1 base at V and 7 bases at J, with 5 bases in the middle. Germline CDR1 and CDR2: SEHNR and FQNEAQ (reference sequence). The CDR3 is 12 amino acids. CDR3 sequence (DNA): TGTGCCAGCAGCTTAGGATCGCAGCCCCAGCATTTT. As protein: CASSLGSQPQHF.

The rearrangement joins TRBV11-3 to TRBJ1-1; 9 bases align to TRBD1. V lost 3 bases to trimming and J lost 6 bases; unmatched junction nucleotides: 2. Germline V gene sequence: CDR1 SGHNT, CDR2 YENEEA. The length of the CDR3 is 13 residues. CDR3 region: CASSFTGGAEAFF. The CDR3 coding sequence is TGTGCCAGCAGCTTCACAGGGGGCGCTGAAGCTTTCTTT.

The sample holds one count of this clone. The rearrangement links TRBV6-5 to TRBJ1-5; TRBD1 agrees at 9 bases. The V gene end was trimmed by 8 bases and the J gene end by 6 bases; junction bases not matched to a gene: 5. Germline-derived CDR1 and CDR2 are MNHEY and SVGAGI. This CDR3 spans 13 amino acids. CDR3 loop: CASGGQGGQPQHF. DNA for the CDR3: TGTGCCAGCGGGGGACAGGGCGGTCAGCCCCAGCATTTT.

The gene calls are TRBV6-6 and TRBJ1-3, with 8 positions matching TRBD1. CDR1 and CDR2 (germline): MNHNY, SVGAGI (reference sequence). The CDR3 consists of 14 residues. The V gene end was trimmed by 7 bases and the J gene end by 4 bases; junction bases not matched to a gene: 6. The CDR3 is CASTQTGAGNTIYF. The CDR3, as DNA: TGTGCCAGCACCCAGACAGGGGCCGGAAACACCATATATTTT.

The chain employs TRBV28 and TRBJ2-2; D ambiguous. The CDR3 has 12 amino acids. Germline lookup yields CDR1 MDHEN and CDR2 SYDVKM. Trimming removed 6 bases from V and 9 bases from J, with 11 bases in between. The CDR3 DNA is TGTGCCAGCAGCCTTGTTTTGCGGGAGCTGTTTTTT. Amino acid sequence: CASSLVLRELFF. Filled out from reference TRBV28 and TRBJ2-2, the complete variable domain reads DVKVTQSSRYLVKRTGEKVFLECVQDMDHENMFWYRQDPGLGLRLIYFSYDVKMKEKGDIPEGYSVSREKKERFSLILESASTNQTSMYLCASSLVLRELFFGEGSRLTVL.

The rearrangement uses TRBV15 and TRBJ2-3, with D perhaps matching TRBD1 (5 bases). V shed 5 bases and J shed 3 bases, with 18 bases lying between them. There are 16 residues in the CDR3. CDR1 and CDR2 (germline): LNHNV, YYDKDF (reference sequence). In nucleotides, the CDR3 is TGTGCCACCAGCCCAGAGCAAGCAGGGCCGACAGATACGCAGTATTTT. Protein product: CATSPEQAGPTDTQYF.

The V and J genes are TRBV7-8 and TRBJ1-5, with D unresolved. Trimming removed 5 bases at V and 3 bases at J, with 14 bases between. Germline loops: CDR1 SGHVS, CDR2 FQNEAQ. The CDR3 has 15 amino acids. The CDR3 DNA is TGTGCCAGCAGCCCGGTAGTGAGCGCCAATCAGCCCCAGCATTTT. Amino acids: CASSPVVSANQPQHF.

This clone was counted once. The genes are TRBV29-1 and TRBJ2-1; 11 bases align to TRBD1. V was pared by 7 bases and J by 10 bases, with 12 bases of the junction left unmatched. The germline CDR1 and CDR2 sequences are SQVTM and ANQGSEA. This CDR3 spans 14 amino acids. The CDR3 DNA reads TGCAGCGCCCCCGGACAGGGGGCGGCTCGGGAGCAGTTCTTC. Translation gives CSAPGQGAAREQFF.

This clone is a singleton in its sample. The chain couples TRBV7-9 to TRBJ2-7; TRBD1 might be the D (5 bases). The germline V and J ends were trimmed by 10 bases and 6 bases, with 13 bases remaining between them. CDR3 length: 11 amino acids. Germline V CDR1 and CDR2: SEHNR, FQNEAQ (reference sequence). CDR3 DNA sequence: TGTGCCACTTTTCAGGGTACCGAGCAGTACTTC. Translation gives CATFQGTEQYF. The full variable domain, its missing parts supplied by reference TRBV7-9 and TRBJ2-7, is DTGVSQNPRHKITKRGQNVTFRCDPISEHNRLYWYRQTLGQGPEFLTYFQNEAQLEKSRLLSDRFSAERPKGSFSTLEIQRTEQGDSAMYLCATFQGTEQYFGPGTRLTVT.

The gene calls are TRBV4-1 and TRBJ2-7, with 8 bases lining up with TRBD2. This CDR3 comprises 14 residues. Trimming at V came to 4 bases and at J to 7 bases, leaving 9 bases not matched to a gene. Looked up from germline, CDR1 is MGHRA and CDR2 is YSYEKL. The CDR3 sequence is CASSRLAGSTEQYF. CDR3 coding DNA: TGCGCCAGCAGCCGCCTAGCGGGTTCTACGGAGCAGTACTTC.

V usage is TRBV9 and J usage is TRBJ1-1; 10 bases agree with TRBD1. CDR3 length: 16 residues. Germline V gene data show CDR1 as SGDLS and CDR2 as YYNGEE. With V trimmed by 5 bases and J by 3 bases, 10 bases remained unmatched. The CDR3 sequence is CASSPPGQGMDTEAFF. For the CDR3, the DNA is TGTGCCAGCAGTCCTCCGGGACAGGGGATGGACACTGAAGCTTTCTTT. Looking up the rest from reference TRBV9 and TRBJ1-1 gives the full variable domain: DSGVTQTPKHLITATGQRVTLRCSPRSGDLSVYWYQQSLDQGLQFLIQYYNGEERAKGNILERFSAQQFPDLHSELNLSSLELGDSALYFCASSPPGQGMDTEAFFGQGTRLTVV.

This clone appeared a single time. This chain joins TRBV9 and TRBJ2-3, with D unclear. Germline loops: CDR1 SGDLS, CDR2 YYNGEE. V lost 0 bases and J lost 6, with 5 bases in between. The CDR3 runs to 12 residues. The CDR3 sequence: CASSVEKDTQYF. The CDR3 DNA reads TGTGCCAGCAGCGTAGAAAAGGATACGCAGTATTTT.

The chain links TRBV13 to TRBJ2-7; the D gene is possibly TRBD2 (5 bases). The CDR3 sequence is 15 residues long. The V end lost 10 bases, the J end lost 6 bases, and 25 bases lay between the germline ends. Germline lookup yields CDR1 PRHDT and CDR2 FYEKMQ (reference sequence). Written as DNA, the CDR3 is TGTGCCACCCACGCTGAAGCTGCGGGCGGGCCCGAGCAGTACTTC. Translating it yields CATHAEAAGGPEQYF.

J is TRBJ2-7 and V is TRBV23-1, with 8 bases aligning to TRBD1. TRBV23-1 is treated as an ORF (open reading frame) with a function not yet certain. V lost 2 bases and J lost 6; bases outside the gene matches: 6. This CDR3 is 14 amino acids long. CDR3 sequence: CASSQDVDRAEQYF. CDR3 nucleotide sequence: TGCGCCAGCAGTCAAGACGTGGACAGGGCCGAGCAGTACTTC.

The V call is TRBV7-9, the J call TRBJ1-1; D is unclear. With 1 base removed from V and 6 bases from J, the gap between germline ends came to 12 bases. This CDR3 has 14 amino acids. Looked up from germline, CDR1 is SEHNR and CDR2 is FQNEAQ (reference sequence). The CDR3 nucleotides read TGTGCCAGCAGCTTAGAGGAATCCTACGCTGAAGCTTTCTTT. Translating gives CASSLEESYAEAFF.

The chain employs TRBV7-6 and TRBJ1-1; 7 bases map to TRBD1. With 4 bases clipped from V and 5 bases from J, the junction kept 7 bases outside the gene matches. The CDR3 runs 14 residues. Germline CDR1 reads SGHVS; CDR2 reads FNYEAQ. The CDR3 region is CASSSRGPGTEAFF. The CDR3 nucleotides are TGTGCCAGCAGCTCAAGGGGGCCGGGGACTGAAGCTTTCTTT.